This TCR beta chain comes out of a study of cytomegalovirus exposure and HLA in healthy donors. About the study: The approximately 700 first-cohort repertoires shared a platform with the 130 or so validation repertoires, as reported in a later analysis.

Some clones are missing from TCRdb's copy, which holds only in-frame ones; the method was immunoSEQ multiplex PCR. This sample carries roughly 120,000 clones, about 92% of them seen once, and the ten largest clones take 1.5% to 2%. The donors belonged to the roughly 110-subject validation cohort, separate from the roughly 700-subject first cohort. Overall study findings and caveats: The study designated 150 or so TCR beta chains cytomegalovirus-associated. Subsequent analysis revealed that first-cohort TCR clusters tended to co-occur in the approximately 120 validation repertoires.

This clone is medium-sized (0.01 to 0.1%) within its sample. Its specificity is unknown. V gave up 4 bases and J gave up 3 bases, with 14 bases separating them. This CDR3 has 15 amino acids. Germline assignment: CDR1 MNHNS and CDR2 SASEGT. This clonotype was sampled from a woman younger than 30 in good health and CMV-seronegative. The chain employs TRBV6-1 and TRBJ2-3; D may be TRBD1 (6 bases). The material sequenced was PBMCs. CDR3 region: CASSASAGETDTQYF. CDR3 DNA: TGTGCCAGCAGTGCCTCGGCAGGGGAGACAGATACGCAGTATTTT.